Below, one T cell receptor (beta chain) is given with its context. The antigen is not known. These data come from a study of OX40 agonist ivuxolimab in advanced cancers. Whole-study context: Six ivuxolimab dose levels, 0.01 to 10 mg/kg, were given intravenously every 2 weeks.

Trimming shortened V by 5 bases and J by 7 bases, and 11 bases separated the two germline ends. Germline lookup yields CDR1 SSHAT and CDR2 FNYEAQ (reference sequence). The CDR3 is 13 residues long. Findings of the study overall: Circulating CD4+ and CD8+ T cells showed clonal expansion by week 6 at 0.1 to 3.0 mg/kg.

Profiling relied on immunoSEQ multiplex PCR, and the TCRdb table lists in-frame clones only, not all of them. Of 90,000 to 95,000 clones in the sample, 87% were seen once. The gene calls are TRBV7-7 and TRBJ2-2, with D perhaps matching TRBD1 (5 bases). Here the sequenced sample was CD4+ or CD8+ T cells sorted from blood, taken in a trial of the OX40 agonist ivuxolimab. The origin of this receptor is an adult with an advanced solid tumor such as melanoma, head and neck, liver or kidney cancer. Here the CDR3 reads CASSPDRDGELFF. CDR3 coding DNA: TGTGCCAGCAGCCCTGACAGAGACGGGGAGCTGTTTTTT.